This T cell receptor beta chain was obtained from a study of response to subunit inactivated influenza vaccine. CDR3 length: 15 residues. V lost 6 bases and J 6 bases, leaving 17 bases between the germline ends. Per the germline V gene, CDR1 is MDHEN and CDR2 is SYDVKM. TCRdb re-analysed the RT-PCR reads in MiXCR, keeping a single row per CDR3 protein. Altogether 610,000 or so distinct CDR3 sequences are present, 14% being singletons, with the ten largest covering 11%. The TCR comes from a man over 45 who received an inactivated influenza vaccine. The chain couples TRBV28 to TRBJ2-2, with D possibly being TRBD2 (5 bases). This sample comprised PBMCs from blood, obtained about 11 days after vaccination. The CDR3 is CASSPSDVRAGELFF. CDR3 coding DNA: TGTGCCAGCAGCCCCTCGGACGTGCGGGCCGGGGAGCTGTTTTTT.